The 29 T cell receptor beta chains in this list originate from one sample, sequenced in a study of T cells after yellow fever vaccination. TCRdb re-called the 5' RACE reads with MiXCR, one entry per CDR3 protein. The table includes some 550,000 distinct CDR3 sequences, about a fifth detected once. The input for sequencing was PBMCs, taken 15 days after the yellow fever booster vaccination. Receptor source: a man between 25 and 39 years old who received the YFV17D yellow fever vaccine.

The chain links TRBV10-2 to TRBJ2-7; D unresolved. The CDR3 loop spans 14 amino acids. Looked up from germline, CDR1 is WSHSY and CDR2 is SAAADI. The germline V and J ends were trimmed by 8 bases and 0 bases, with 14 bases remaining between them. In DNA form, the CDR3 reads TGCGCCAGCGTTGAGAGCAGTCCCTCCTACGAGCAGTACTTC. Its protein is CASVESSPSYEQYF.

The chain employs TRBV18 and TRBJ2-7; the match to TRBD2 covers 11 bases. Germline values: CDR1 KGHSH, CDR2 LQKENI. V trimming: 5 bases; J trimming: 1 base; junction bases outside the gene matches: 4. The CDR3 runs 15 residues. The CDR3 DNA reads TGTGCCAGCTCAGCCAGGACTAGCGGGTCCTACGAGCAGTACTTC. This gives the protein CASSARTSGSYEQYF.

V and J are TRBV14 and TRBJ2-3; D unresolved. Germline V lookup: CDR1 SGHDN, CDR2 FVKESK. This CDR3 is 18 amino acids long. The V and J ends lost 1 base and 0 bases respectively, with 17 bases between them. CDR3 nucleotide sequence: TGTGCCAGCAGCCAAGTAACCCCCTGGCCGTATAGCACAGATACGCAGTATTTT. It translates to CASSQVTPWPYSTDTQYF.

This sequence joins TRBV19 and TRBJ2-6, with 7 bases lining up with TRBD1. Germline CDR1 reads LNHDA; CDR2 reads SQIVND (reference sequence). V lost 6 bases and J lost 1; bases outside the gene matches: 3. The CDR3 sequence is 15 residues long. Here the CDR3 reads CASSDRESGANVLTF. Written as DNA, the CDR3 is TGTGCCAGTAGCGACAGGGAGTCTGGGGCCAACGTCCTGACTTTC.

The V call is TRBV12-3 or TRBV12-4, the J call TRBJ2-1; TRBD2 aligns across 11 bases. This CDR3 contains 15 residues. The V segment lost 0 bases and the J segment 9 bases; nucleotides outside the gene matches: 4. CDR3 nucleotide sequence: TGTGCCAGCAGTTTAGCTAGCGGGAGGGAAATTGAGCAGTTCTTC. Amino acid sequence: CASSLASGREIEQFF.

The rearrangement uses TRBV12-3 or TRBV12-4 and TRBJ2-3; TRBD1 or TRBD2 may be the D gene (5 bases each). Trimming took off 4 bases at V and 6 bases at J, with 14 bases between the two ends. The CDR3 loop spans 14 amino acids. The CDR3 region is CASSSHGATDTQYF. CDR3 bases: TGTGCCAGCAGTTCCCACGGGGCGACGGATACGCAGTATTTT.

The chain recombines TRBV28 with TRBJ1-5, with 11 bases lining up with TRBD1. Germline CDR1 is MDHEN and CDR2 is SYDVKM. Trimming cost V 7 bases and J 6 bases; bases outside gene matches: 14. This CDR3 is built from 17 residues. CDR3 in amino acids: CASIFGTGGFVGQPQHF. In DNA, the CDR3 is TGTGCCAGCATCTTCGGGACAGGGGGGTTTGTAGGTCAGCCCCAGCATTTT.

The chain links TRBV27 to TRBJ2-6; 9 bases are shared with TRBD1. CDR3 size: 19 residues. V lost 5 bases to trimming and J lost 0 bases; unmatched junction nucleotides: 11. Germline-derived CDR1 and CDR2 are MNHEY and SMNVEV (reference sequence). CDR3 protein: CASSTYTGTGSSGANVLTF. The CDR3 DNA follows: TGTGCCAGCAGTACTTATACCGGGACAGGGAGCTCTGGGGCCAACGTCCTGACTTTC.

The chain employs TRBV12-3 or TRBV12-4 and TRBJ2-7; D is possibly TRBD2 (5 bases). The CDR3 has 14 amino acids. V was clipped by 7 bases and J by 0 bases, with 13 bases between them. CDR3 nucleotide sequence: TGTGCCAGCACCGGGGAACTGAACTCCTACGAGCAGTACTTC. Translation: CASTGELNSYEQYF.

The chain joins TRBV2 to TRBJ2-7; 8 bases agree with TRBD2. V shed 6 bases, J shed 0 bases, and the junction held 10 bases outside the gene matches. The CDR3 runs 16 residues. Germline V gives CDR1 SNHLY, CDR2 FYNNEI. CDR3 region: CASSAGEREYSYEQYF. Written as DNA, the CDR3 is TGTGCCAGCAGCGCCGGGGAGCGGGAGTACTCCTACGAGCAGTACTTC. Full variable domain (rest looked up from reference TRBV2 and TRBJ2-7): EPEVTQTPSHQVTQMGQEVILRCVPISNHLYFYWYRQILGQKVEFLVSFYNNEISEKSEIFDDQFSVERPDGSNFTLKIRSTKLEDSAMYFCASSAGEREYSYEQYFGPGTRLTVT.

Only a few counts were recorded for this clonotype. The chain carries TRBV5-1 and TRBJ2-3; 9 bases map to TRBD2. V shed 4 bases and J 5 bases; nucleotides not matched to a gene: 8. The CDR3 is 15 residues long. Germline CDR1 reads SGHRS; CDR2 reads YFSETQ. For the CDR3, the DNA is TGCGCCAGCAGCCGGGGACTAGCTCGTGGAGATACGCAGTATTTT. It codes for CASSRGLARGDTQYF.

The chain employs TRBV7-3 and TRBJ2-1; 12 nucleotides align to TRBD2. Per germline, CDR1 SGHTA and CDR2 FQGTGA. J lost 6 bases, V lost 0 bases, and 6 bases had no gene match. The CDR3 totals 17 residues. DNA for the CDR3: TGTGCCAGCAGCTTAACGTCTAGCGGGAGGGCCATCAATGAGCAGTTCTTC. The encoded protein is CASSLTSSGRAINEQFF.

V usage is TRBV7-2 and J usage is TRBJ2-3; 10 nucleotides agree with TRBD2. Per germline, CDR1 SGHTA and CDR2 FQGNSA. V gave up 4 bases and J gave up 8 bases; unmatched junction bases: 12. The CDR3 extends over 16 amino acids. CDR3 amino acids: CASSWPRASGSGTQYF. CDR3 nucleotides: TGTGCCAGCAGCTGGCCACGGGCTAGCGGGAGCGGTACGCAGTATTTT.

This clonotype showed up just a few times. The chain employs TRBV12-3 or TRBV12-4 and TRBJ2-7, with TRBD2 as a possible D gene (7 bases). Trimming pared 6 bases from V and 0 bases from J, leaving 27 bases between. The CDR3 loop spans 19 amino acids. This CDR3 reads CASSPSRGGLAESSYEQYF. Here the CDR3 DNA reads TGTGCCAGCAGCCCATCAAGGGGGGGCTTAGCCGAAAGCTCCTACGAGCAGTACTTC.

This clonotype was picked up a small number of times. The rearrangement links TRBV20-1 to TRBJ1-5; D perhaps matches TRBD1 (5 bases). V gave up 2 bases and J gave up 0 bases, with 8 bases separating them. The CDR3 loop spans 14 amino acids. Germline V gene sequence: CDR1 DFQATT, CDR2 SNEGSKA (reference sequence). The CDR3 loop reads CSARRGGSNQPQHF. CDR3 DNA: TGCAGTGCTAGACGCGGGGGTAGCAATCAGCCCCAGCATTTT.

This clonotype was observed a handful of times. Here the CDR3 DNA reads TGCAGCGTTGCCTCAGGGAATATGGAATACAATGAGCAGTTCTTC. The encoded protein is CSVASGNMEYNEQFF. This chain uses TRBV29-1 with TRBJ2-1; weak D call: TRBD1 (5 bases). The CDR3 spans 15 residues. Germline CDR1 is SQVTM and CDR2 is ANQGSEA. V was cut by 4 bases and J by 4 bases, with 17 bases left in between.

The chain couples TRBV7-2 to TRBJ2-3, with no clear D. The CDR3 runs to 12 residues. The germline V gene has CDR1 SGHTA and CDR2 FQGNSA. V lost 6 bases, J lost 4 bases, and 8 bases lay in between. CDR3 protein: CASRTDADTQYF. CDR3 bases: TGTGCCAGCAGGACGGACGCAGATACGCAGTATTTT.

This clonotype was recorded only once. The chain uses TRBV7-2 and TRBJ2-5; no definite D call. The CDR3 loop spans 11 amino acids. The germline gives CDR1 SGHTA, CDR2 FQGNSA. V lost 5 bases and J lost 7, with 8 bases in between. DNA for the CDR3: TGTGCCAGCAGCCCCCGGTGGACCCAGTACTTC. It yields the protein CASSPRWTQYF.

This clonotype appeared a few times. The CDR3 sequence is CATSSTSWHGTDTQYF. The CDR3 region has the DNA TGTGCCACCAGCAGCACTTCATGGCATGGCACAGATACGCAGTATTTT. J is TRBJ2-3 and V is TRBV15, with D uncertain. Germline V CDR1 and CDR2: LNHNV, YYDKDF (reference sequence). This CDR3 contains 16 residues. V gave up 3 bases and J gave up 1 base, with 14 bases separating them.

The rearrangement links TRBV10-3 to TRBJ1-2, with D perhaps matching TRBD1 (6 bases). The CDR3 length is 14 residues. The germline V gene encodes CDR1 ENHRY and CDR2 SYGVKD. V was trimmed by 10 bases and J by 6 bases, leaving 21 bases between them. This CDR3 is CASKLGAGPHGYTF. In DNA, the CDR3 is TGTGCCAGTAAACTGGGGGCGGGCCCCCATGGCTACACCTTC.

The rearrangement joins TRBV6-1 to TRBJ2-3; no reliable D call. CDR3 length equals 14 residues. Deletions cut 2 bases from V and 5 bases from J, with 11 bases between. CDR1 is MNHNS, CDR2 SASEGT, per germline. DNA for the CDR3: TGTGCCAGCAGTGAAAGGGCCCCGCGAGATACGCAGTATTTT. Its translation: CASSERAPRDTQYF.

V usage is TRBV5-1 and J usage is TRBJ2-5; TRBD2 matches 12 bases. The germline CDR1 and CDR2 sequences are SGHRS and YFSETQ. J was trimmed by 2 bases and V by 4 bases; bases with no gene match: 3. The CDR3 totals 15 residues. CDR3: CASSAGTSGQETQYF. The DNA for the CDR3 is TGCGCCAGCAGCGCAGGGACTAGCGGGCAAGAGACCCAGTACTTC.

This clonotype was detected many times. The V call is TRBV20-1, the J call TRBJ2-5; 8 bases are shared with TRBD2. The J segment lost 5 bases and the V segment lost 6 bases, leaving 11 bases of the junction unmatched. The CDR3 is made up of 14 amino acids. CDR1 is DFQATT and CDR2 is SNEGSKA in the germline V gene (reference sequence). The CDR3 reads CSALYSGKSETQYF. DNA for the CDR3: TGCAGTGCCCTTTATAGCGGGAAGAGCGAGACCCAGTACTTC.

This clonotype came up a few times. The chain joins TRBV23-1 to TRBJ2-7; D is undetermined. TRBV23-1 is an ORF; its function is uncertain. Trimming removed 2 bases at V and 2 bases at J, with 10 bases between. The CDR3 has 14 amino acids. CDR3 sequence: CASSQNYSTYEQYF. CDR3 sequence (DNA): TGCGCCAGCAGTCAAAATTACTCCACCTACGAGCAGTACTTC.

The chain carries TRBV9 and TRBJ1-3; D call uncertain. Germline V lookup: CDR1 SGDLS, CDR2 YYNGEE. The CDR3 has 16 amino acids. V lost 0 bases and J lost 3, with 13 bases in between. CDR3: CASSVDLQDLGNTIYF. For the CDR3, the DNA is TGTGCCAGCAGCGTAGACCTCCAGGATCTTGGAAACACCATATATTTT.

The chain combines TRBV3-1 with TRBJ1-2, with D hard to call. Germline CDR1 LGHDT, CDR2 YNNKEL (reference sequence). V was clipped by 4 bases and J by 4 bases, with 13 bases between them. The CDR3 totals 14 residues. The CDR3: CASSPLRVFYGYTF. CDR3 in DNA: TGTGCCAGCAGCCCTCTACGGGTCTTCTATGGCTACACCTTC. The full variable domain, in which reference TRBV3-1 and TRBJ1-2 provide the parts outside the CDR3, is DTAVSQTPKYLVTQMGNDKSIKCEQNLGHDTMYWYKQDSKKFLKIMFSYNNKELIINETVPNRFSPKSPDKAHLNLHINSLELGDSAVYFCASSPLRVFYGYTFGSGTRLTVV.

This clonotype was detected only a few times. The chain links TRBV5-6 to TRBJ2-7; D call uncertain. The CDR3 has 12 amino acids. Germline lookup yields CDR1 SGHDT and CDR2 YYEEEE. Deletions cut 5 bases from V and 6 bases from J, with 12 bases between. The DNA for the CDR3 is TGTGCCAGCAGTGAAGGTTACGGCGAGCAGTACTTC. Translating gives CASSEGYGEQYF.

This chain uses TRBV3-1 with TRBJ2-2, with 9 bases that match TRBD2. V dropped 4 bases and J dropped 4; count of bases not matched to a gene: 7. This CDR3 is built from 16 residues. The germline gives CDR1 LGHDT, CDR2 YNNKEL (reference sequence). The CDR3 sequence is CASSLLAGGLTGELFF. Here the CDR3 DNA reads TGTGCCAGCAGCCTGTTGGCGGGAGGGCTCACCGGGGAGCTGTTTTTT.

The chain uses TRBV7-2 and TRBJ2-1; a possible D gene is TRBD2 (6 bases). Trimming removed 2 bases from V and 0 bases from J, with 11 bases in between. This CDR3 region has 16 residues. Looked up from germline, CDR1 is SGHTA and CDR2 is FQGNSA. This chain's CDR3 is CASSLHAGSSYNEQFF. CDR3 nucleotides: TGTGCCAGCAGCTTACATGCCGGGAGCTCCTACAATGAGCAGTTCTTC.